This T cell receptor beta chain came from a study of T cell responses to AZD1222 COVID-19 vaccine. Study observations and caveats: Only a handful of AZD1222 recipients were seropositive at baseline. Repertoires were sampled only after the peak T cell response.

CDR3 length equals 15 residues. From germline, CDR1 is SEHNR and CDR2 FQNEAQ (reference sequence). Trimming stripped 3 bases from V and 6 bases from J, with 15 bases between. Pooled in the analysis were second doses at about 4 or about 12 weeks. Concerning this clone itself: Its specificity is unknown.

Measured with immunoSEQ multiplex PCR; TCRdb has only the in-frame clones, and not every one. This table has 140,000 or so clones, more than 70% appearing once. The sequenced sample was peripheral blood, obtained 28 days after the second AZD1222 dose. The V and J genes are TRBV7-9 and TRBJ1-5; no reliable D call. The source is an adult who received the AZD1222 COVID-19 vaccine. CDR3 DNA: TGTGCCAGCAGCTTCGGACGGCCACGGGGTCAGCCCCAGCATTTT. This encodes CASSFGRPRGQPQHF. Variable domain in full (rest from reference TRBV7-9 and TRBJ1-5): DTGVSQNPRHKITKRGQNVTFRCDPISEHNRLYWYRQTLGQGPEFLTYFQNEAQLEKSRLLSDRFSAERPKGSFSTLEIQRTEQGDSAMYLCASSFGRPRGQPQHFGDGTRLSIL.